This T cell receptor (beta chain) is drawn from a study of control samples from healthy donors and cancer patients. The CDR3 length is 17 residues. Germline V CDR1 and CDR2: KGHSH, LQKENI. With 4 bases clipped from V and 5 bases from J, the junction kept 9 bases outside the gene matches. Produced via immunoSEQ multiplex PCR; TCRdb's table is partial and in-frame only. The sample gives about 77,000 clones, around 94% of which show up once; almost 6% is in the top ten. The material sequenced was blood. The TCR comes from a woman aged 60-70 years in good health. V and J are TRBV18 and TRBJ2-2; 11 bases fit TRBD2. The CDR3 coding sequence is TGTGCCAGCTCACGCCAATCACTAGCGGGAGTTACCGGGGAGCTGTTTTTT. Amino acid sequence: CASSRQSLAGVTGELFF.